This TCR beta chain originates from a study of glioma-infiltrating T cells. This clonotype was picked up many times. The antigen remains unidentified. Using RNA template, CDR3s of TCR alpha and beta were amplified with iRepertoire arm-PCR. Input was roughly 95-450 ng of tissue mRNA or PBMC total RNA. Using its own MiXCR run on the multiplex PCR reads, TCRdb lists one record per CDR3 protein. Of about 130,000 distinct CDR3 sequences listed, about 23% are singletons. Whole-study findings and limits: Only very few CDR3 sequences appeared in both tissue and blood. Non-neoplastic patients had below-expected tissue-blood divergence, while all gliomas exceeded expectation.

Deletions cut 1 base from V and 6 bases from J, with 8 bases between. Per the germline V gene, CDR1 is SGHAT and CDR2 is FQNNGV. The CDR3 totals 13 residues. V gene TRBV11-2 combines with J gene TRBJ2-3; no reliable D call. The sequence derives from a human donor with low-grade glioma or glioblastoma, undergoing nonglioma brain surgery, or in good health (not recorded which). Sequences were obtained from glioma tissue, nonneoplastic brain tissue, or PBMCs (not recorded which). This CDR3 is CASSLGLTDTQYF. Written as DNA, the CDR3 is TGTGCCAGCAGCTTAGGCCTAACGGATACGCAGTATTTT.